This T cell receptor (beta chain) was captured by sequencing in a study of blood T cell repertoires in COVID-19. Overall study: Researchers got acute and convalescent COVID-19 samples from the United States, Italy and Spain.

This clone was observed once. Original data processing: From reference gene primer amplification, estimates of nucleated cell counts were derived. The table came from immunoSEQ multiplex PCR; TCRdb's copy has only in-frame clones and leaves some out. The DNA was the basis for D and trimming; V, J and clone size are from that table. The sample carries roughly 87,000 clones, about 84% recorded once. The V gene lost 0 bases and the J gene lost 5 bases, with 16 bases spanning the gap. Germline V CDR1 and CDR2: LNHDA, SQIVND (reference sequence). The CDR3 is made up of 16 amino acids. V usage is TRBV19 and J usage is TRBJ2-5; TRBD2 is a possible D gene (5 bases). The sample consisted of peripheral blood. The origin of this receptor is a man aged 50 to 59 with active COVID-19. The CDR3 protein is CASSIDLKRRGETQYF. In DNA form, the CDR3 reads TGTGCCAGTAGTATAGATCTCAAGCGGAGAGGGGAGACCCAGTACTTC.